What follows is one T cell receptor (beta chain) and its context. The antigen is undetermined. The sample originates from a study of T cells after yellow fever vaccination. Germline V gene lookup returns CDR1 MGHRA and CDR2 YSYEKL. V lost 0 bases, J lost 2 bases, and 9 bases lay in between. This CDR3 has 15 residues. From the 5' RACE reads, TCRdb called clonotypes with MiXCR, one entry per CDR3 protein. The sample carries 500,000 to 650,000 distinct CDR3 sequences, less than 20% recorded once. Study-wide results and caveats: There was a small share of clonotypes that showed up in both the CD4 and CD8 compartments.

The receptor was derived from a man younger than 30 who received the YFV17D yellow fever vaccine. This chain joins TRBV4-1 and TRBJ2-3; unclear D gene. Sample: PBMCs, taken about 5 days after the first yellow fever vaccination. CDR3 DNA sequence: TGCGCCAGCAGCCAAGAATACGGGTACACAGATACGCAGTATTTT. Translating gives CASSQEYGYTDTQYF.